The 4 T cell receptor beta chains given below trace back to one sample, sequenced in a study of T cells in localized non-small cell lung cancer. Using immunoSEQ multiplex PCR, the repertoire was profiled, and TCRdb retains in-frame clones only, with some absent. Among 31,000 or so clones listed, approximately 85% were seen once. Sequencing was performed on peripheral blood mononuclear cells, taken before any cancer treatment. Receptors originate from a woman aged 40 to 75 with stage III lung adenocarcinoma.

CDR3 loop: CSVEGTSGSSYEQYF. The CDR3 DNA reads TGCAGCGTTGAAGGGACTAGCGGCAGCTCCTACGAGCAGTACTTC. The rearrangement joins TRBV29-1 to TRBJ2-7; TRBD2 agrees at 10 bases. The germline V gene has CDR1 SQVTM and CDR2 ANQGSEA. V gave up 1 base and J gave up 0 bases; unmatched junction bases: 3. The CDR3 loop spans 15 amino acids.

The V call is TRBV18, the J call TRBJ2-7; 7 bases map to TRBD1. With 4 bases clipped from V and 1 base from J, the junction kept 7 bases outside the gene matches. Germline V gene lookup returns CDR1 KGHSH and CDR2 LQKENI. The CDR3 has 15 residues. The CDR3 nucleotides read TGTGCCAGCTCACGTGCAGGACAGGTGTCCTACGAGCAGTACTTC. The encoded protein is CASSRAGQVSYEQYF. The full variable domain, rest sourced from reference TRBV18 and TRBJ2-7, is NAGVMQNPRHLVRRRGQEARLRCSPMKGHSHVYWYRQLPEEGLKFMVYLQKENIIDESGMPKERFSAEFPKEGPSILRIQQVVRGDSAAYFCASSRAGQVSYEQYFGPGTRLTVT.

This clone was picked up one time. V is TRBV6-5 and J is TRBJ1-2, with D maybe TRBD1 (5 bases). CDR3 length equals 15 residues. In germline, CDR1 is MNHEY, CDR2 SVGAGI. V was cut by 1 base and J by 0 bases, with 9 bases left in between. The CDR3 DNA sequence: TGTGCCAGCAGTTACTTGGACACCACTAACTATGGCTACACCTTC. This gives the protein CASSYLDTTNYGYTF.

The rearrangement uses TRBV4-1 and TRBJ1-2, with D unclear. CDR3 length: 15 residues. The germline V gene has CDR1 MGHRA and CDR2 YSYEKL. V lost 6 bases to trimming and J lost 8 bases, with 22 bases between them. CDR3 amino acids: CASSPKGEAPKGYTF. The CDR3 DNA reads TGCGCCAGCAGTCCCAAGGGAGAGGCGCCTAAAGGCTACACCTTC.